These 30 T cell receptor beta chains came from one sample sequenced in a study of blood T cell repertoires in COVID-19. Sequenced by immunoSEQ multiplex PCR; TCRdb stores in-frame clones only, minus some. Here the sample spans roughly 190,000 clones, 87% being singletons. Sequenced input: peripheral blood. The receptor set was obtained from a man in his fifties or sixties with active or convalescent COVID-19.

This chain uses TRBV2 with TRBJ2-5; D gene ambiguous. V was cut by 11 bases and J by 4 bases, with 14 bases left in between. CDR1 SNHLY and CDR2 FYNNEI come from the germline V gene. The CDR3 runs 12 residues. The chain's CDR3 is CAWRLLSETQYF. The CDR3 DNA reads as TGTGCCTGGCGGCTCCTCTCAGAGACCCAGTACTTC. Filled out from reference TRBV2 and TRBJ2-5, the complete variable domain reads EPEVTQTPSHQVTQMGQEVILRCVPISNHLYFYWYRQILGQKVEFLVSFYNNEISEKSEIFDDQFSVERPDGSNFTLKIRSTKLEDSAMYFCAWRLLSETQYFGPGTRLLVL.

CDR3 sequence: CAITGGYGYTF. The CDR3 nucleotides read TGTGCCATCACGGGAGGCTATGGCTACACCTTC. The chain is built from TRBV10-3 and TRBJ1-2; D not certain. Trimming removed 7 bases at V and 4 bases at J, with 7 bases between. The germline V gene encodes CDR1 ENHRY and CDR2 SYGVKD. The CDR3 is 11 residues long.

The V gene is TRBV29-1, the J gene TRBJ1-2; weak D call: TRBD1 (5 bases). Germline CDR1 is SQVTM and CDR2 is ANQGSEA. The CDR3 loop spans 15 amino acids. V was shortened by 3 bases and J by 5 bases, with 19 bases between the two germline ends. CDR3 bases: TGCAGCGTTGACAGCGGGACCCTGCTTAATTATGGCTACACCTTC. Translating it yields CSVDSGTLLNYGYTF.

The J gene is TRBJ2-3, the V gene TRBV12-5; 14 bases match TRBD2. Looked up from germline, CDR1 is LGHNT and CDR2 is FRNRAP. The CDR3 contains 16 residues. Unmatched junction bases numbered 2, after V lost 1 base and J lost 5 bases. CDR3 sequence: CASGLGLAGGLDTQYF. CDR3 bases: TGTGCTAGTGGTTTGGGACTAGCGGGGGGGCTAGATACGCAGTATTTT.

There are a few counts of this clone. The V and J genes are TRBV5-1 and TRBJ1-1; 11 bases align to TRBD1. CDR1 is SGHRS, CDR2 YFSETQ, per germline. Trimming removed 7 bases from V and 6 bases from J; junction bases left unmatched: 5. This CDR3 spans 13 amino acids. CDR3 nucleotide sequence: TGCGCCAGCGGGGGACAGGGGGTTTCTGAAGCTTTCTTT. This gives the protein CASGGQGVSEAFF.

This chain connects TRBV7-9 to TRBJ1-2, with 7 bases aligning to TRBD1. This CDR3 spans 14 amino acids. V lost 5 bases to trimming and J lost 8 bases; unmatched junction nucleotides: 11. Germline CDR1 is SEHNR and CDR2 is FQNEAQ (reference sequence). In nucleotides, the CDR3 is TGTGCCAGCAGCCCACTACGACAGGGCGGCGGCTACACCTTC. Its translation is CASSPLRQGGGYTF.

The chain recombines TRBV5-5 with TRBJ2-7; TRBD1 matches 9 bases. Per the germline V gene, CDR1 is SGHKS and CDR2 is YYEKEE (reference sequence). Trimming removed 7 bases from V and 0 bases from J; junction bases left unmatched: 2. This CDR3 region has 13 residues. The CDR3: CASGQGPSYEQYF. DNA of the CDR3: TGTGCCAGCGGACAGGGGCCCTCCTACGAGCAGTACTTC.

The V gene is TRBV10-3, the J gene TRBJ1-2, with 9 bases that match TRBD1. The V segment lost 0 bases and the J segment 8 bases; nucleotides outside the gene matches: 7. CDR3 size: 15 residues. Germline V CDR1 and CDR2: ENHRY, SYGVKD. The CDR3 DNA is TGTGCCATCAGTGAGTCGATGGGACAGGGTAGCGGCTACACCTTC. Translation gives CAISESMGQGSGYTF.

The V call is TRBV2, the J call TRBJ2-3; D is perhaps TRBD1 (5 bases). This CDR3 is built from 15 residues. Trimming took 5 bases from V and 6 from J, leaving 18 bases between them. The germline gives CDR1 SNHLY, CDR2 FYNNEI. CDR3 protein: CASSWAGPPSDTQYF. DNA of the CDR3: TGTGCCAGCAGTTGGGCAGGGCCCCCTTCGGATACGCAGTATTTT.

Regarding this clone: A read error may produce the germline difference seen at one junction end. Here the CDR3 reads CATSVAGGLFF. The CDR3 DNA is TGTGCCACCAGTGTGGCCGGGGGGCTGTTTTTT. The rearrangement uses TRBV24-1 and TRBJ2-2; a possible D gene is TRBD2 (6 bases). Germline loops: CDR1 KGHDR, CDR2 SFDVKD. The CDR3 spans 11 residues.

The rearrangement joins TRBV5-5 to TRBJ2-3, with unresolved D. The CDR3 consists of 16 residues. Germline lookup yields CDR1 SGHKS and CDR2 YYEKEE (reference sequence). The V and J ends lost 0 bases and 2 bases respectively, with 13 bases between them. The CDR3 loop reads CASSLGTGISTDTQYF. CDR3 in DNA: TGTGCCAGCAGCTTGGGAACCGGTATCTCCACAGATACGCAGTATTTT.

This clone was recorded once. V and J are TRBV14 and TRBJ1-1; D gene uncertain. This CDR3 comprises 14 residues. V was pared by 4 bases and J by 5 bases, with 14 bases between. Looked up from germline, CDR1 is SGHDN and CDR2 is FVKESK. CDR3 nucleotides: TGTGCCAGCAGCCTGGGGTCAAGGGAGACTGAAGCTTTCTTT. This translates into CASSLGSRETEAFF. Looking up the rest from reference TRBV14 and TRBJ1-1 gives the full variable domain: EAGVTQFPSHSVIEKGQTVTLRCDPISGHDNLYWYRRVMGKEIKFLLHFVKESKQDESGMPNNRFLAERTGGTYSTLKVQPAELEDSGVYFCASSLGSRETEAFFGQGTRLTVV.

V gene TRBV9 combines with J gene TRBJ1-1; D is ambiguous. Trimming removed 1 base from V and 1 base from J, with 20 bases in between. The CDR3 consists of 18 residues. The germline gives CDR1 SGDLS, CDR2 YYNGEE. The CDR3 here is CASSVQIMRAPQNTEAFF. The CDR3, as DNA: TGTGCCAGCAGCGTACAAATCATGAGGGCACCCCAGAACACTGAAGCTTTCTTT.

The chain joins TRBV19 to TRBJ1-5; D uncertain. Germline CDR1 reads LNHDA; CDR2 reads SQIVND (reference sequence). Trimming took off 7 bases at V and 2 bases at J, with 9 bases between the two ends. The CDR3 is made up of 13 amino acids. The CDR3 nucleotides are TGTGCCAGTAATTGGCGGGGCAATCAGCCCCAGCATTTT. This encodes CASNWRGNQPQHF. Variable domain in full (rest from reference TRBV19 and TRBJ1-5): DGGITQSPKYLFRKEGQNVTLSCEQNLNHDAMYWYRQDPGQGLRLIYYSQIVNDFQKGDIAEGYSVSREKKESFPLTVTSAQKNPTAFYLCASNWRGNQPQHFGDGTRLSIL.

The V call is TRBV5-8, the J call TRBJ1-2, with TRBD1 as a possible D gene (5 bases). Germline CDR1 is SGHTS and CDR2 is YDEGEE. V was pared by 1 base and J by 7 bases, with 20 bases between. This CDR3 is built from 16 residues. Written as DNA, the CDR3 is TGTGCCAGCAGCTTGAGGGGATGGGATTCTCCTGGTGGCTACACCTTC. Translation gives CASSLRGWDSPGGYTF.

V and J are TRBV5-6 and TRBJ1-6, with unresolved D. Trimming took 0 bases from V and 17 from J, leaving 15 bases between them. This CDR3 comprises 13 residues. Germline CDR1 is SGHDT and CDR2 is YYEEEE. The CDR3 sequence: CASSLGRKKPIHF. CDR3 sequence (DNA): TGTGCCAGCAGCTTGGGGCGGAAGAAGCCAATCCACTTT.

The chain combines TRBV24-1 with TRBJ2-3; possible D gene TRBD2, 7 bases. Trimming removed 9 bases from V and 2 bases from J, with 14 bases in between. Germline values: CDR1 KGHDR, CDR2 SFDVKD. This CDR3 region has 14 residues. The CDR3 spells CATAYAGATDTQYF. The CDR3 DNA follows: TGTGCCACCGCTTACGCGGGGGCCACAGATACGCAGTATTTT.

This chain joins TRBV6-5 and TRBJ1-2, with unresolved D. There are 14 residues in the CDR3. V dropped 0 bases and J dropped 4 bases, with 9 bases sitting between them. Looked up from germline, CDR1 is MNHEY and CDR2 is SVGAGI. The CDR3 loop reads CASSYSSGSYGYTF. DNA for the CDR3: TGTGCCAGCAGTTACTCGAGCGGAAGCTATGGCTACACCTTC.

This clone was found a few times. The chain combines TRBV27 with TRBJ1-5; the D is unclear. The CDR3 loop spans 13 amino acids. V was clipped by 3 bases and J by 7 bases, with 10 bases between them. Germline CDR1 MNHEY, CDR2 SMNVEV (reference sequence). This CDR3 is CASSLGDGQPQHF. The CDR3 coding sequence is TGTGCCAGCAGTTTGGGAGATGGACAGCCCCAGCATTTT.

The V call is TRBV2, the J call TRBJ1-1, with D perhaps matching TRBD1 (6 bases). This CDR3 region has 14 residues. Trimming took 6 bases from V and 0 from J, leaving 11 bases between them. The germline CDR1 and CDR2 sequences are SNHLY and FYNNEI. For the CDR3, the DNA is TGTGCCAGCAGGGACAGAAACGTGAACACTGAAGCTTTCTTT. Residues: CASRDRNVNTEAFF.

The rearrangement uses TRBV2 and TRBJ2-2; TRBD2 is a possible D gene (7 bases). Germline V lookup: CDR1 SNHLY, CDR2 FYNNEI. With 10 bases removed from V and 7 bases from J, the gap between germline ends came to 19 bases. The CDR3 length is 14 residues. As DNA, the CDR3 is TGTGCCACCTCTCGATACAGGGAGGGCGGGGAGCTGTTTTTT. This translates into CATSRYREGGELFF.

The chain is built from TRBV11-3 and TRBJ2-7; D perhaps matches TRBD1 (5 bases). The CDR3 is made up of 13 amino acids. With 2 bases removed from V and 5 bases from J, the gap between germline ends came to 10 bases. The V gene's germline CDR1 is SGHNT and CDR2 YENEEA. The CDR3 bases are TGTGCCAGCAGCTTATTCCAGGGCCACGAGCAGTACTTC. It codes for CASSLFQGHEQYF.

The CDR3 protein is CASSVQGGRYEQYF. CDR3 coding DNA: TGTGCCAGTAGTGTACAGGGGGGACGCTACGAGCAGTACTTC. The chain links TRBV19 to TRBJ2-7; 8 bases match TRBD1. V lost 5 bases, J lost 3 bases, and 6 bases stayed unmatched. The CDR3 spans 14 residues. CDR1 and CDR2 from the germline V gene are LNHDA and SQIVND (reference sequence).

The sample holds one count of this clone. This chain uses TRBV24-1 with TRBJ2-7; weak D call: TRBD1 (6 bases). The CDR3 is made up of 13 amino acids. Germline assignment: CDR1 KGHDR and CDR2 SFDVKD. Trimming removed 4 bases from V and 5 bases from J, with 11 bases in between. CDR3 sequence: CATSENRDHEQYF. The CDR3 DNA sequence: TGTGCCACCAGTGAGAACAGGGACCACGAGCAGTACTTC.

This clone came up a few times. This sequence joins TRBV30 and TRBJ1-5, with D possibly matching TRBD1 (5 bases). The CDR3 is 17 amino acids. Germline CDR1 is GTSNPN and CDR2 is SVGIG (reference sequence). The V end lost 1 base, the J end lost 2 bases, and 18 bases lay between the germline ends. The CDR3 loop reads CAWSEGQGPFGNQPQHF. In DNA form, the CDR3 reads TGTGCCTGGAGTGAAGGGCAGGGCCCGTTCGGCAATCAGCCCCAGCATTTT.

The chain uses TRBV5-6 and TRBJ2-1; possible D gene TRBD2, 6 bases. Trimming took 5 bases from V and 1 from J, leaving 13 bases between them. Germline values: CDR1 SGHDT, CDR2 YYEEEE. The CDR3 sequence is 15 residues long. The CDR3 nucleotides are TGTGCCAGCAGGAGAGGGACTTCTTCCTACAATGAGCAGTTCTTC. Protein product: CASRRGTSSYNEQFF.

The CDR3 reads CASSLAGGNTQYF. In DNA form, the CDR3 reads TGTGCCAGCAGTCTAGCGGGGGGTAATACGCAGTATTTT. V usage is TRBV2 and J usage is TRBJ2-3; 11 nucleotides agree with TRBD2. The CDR3 has 13 amino acids. Germline CDR1 reads SNHLY; CDR2 reads FYNNEI. The V and J ends lost 5 bases and 7 bases, in that order; junction bases with no gene match: 2.

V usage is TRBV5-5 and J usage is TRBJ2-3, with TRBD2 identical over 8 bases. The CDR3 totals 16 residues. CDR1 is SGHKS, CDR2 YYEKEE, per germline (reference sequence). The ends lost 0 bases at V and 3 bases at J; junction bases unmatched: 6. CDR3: CASSLEGGGITDTQYF. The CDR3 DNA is TGTGCCAGCAGCTTGGAAGGCGGGGGGATTACAGATACGCAGTATTTT.

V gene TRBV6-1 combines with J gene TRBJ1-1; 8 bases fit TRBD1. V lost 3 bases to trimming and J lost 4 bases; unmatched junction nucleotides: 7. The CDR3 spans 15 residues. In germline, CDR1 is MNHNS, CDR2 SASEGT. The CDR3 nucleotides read TGTGCCAGCAGTGACCCAGGACAGGGTGGCACTGAAGCTTTCTTT. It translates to CASSDPGQGGTEAFF.

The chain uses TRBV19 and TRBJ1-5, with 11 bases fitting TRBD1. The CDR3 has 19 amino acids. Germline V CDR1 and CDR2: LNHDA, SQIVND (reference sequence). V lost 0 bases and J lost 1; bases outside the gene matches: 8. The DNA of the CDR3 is TGTGCCAGTAGTATAGACCGGGACAGGGGGATTGAGAGCAATCAGCCCCAGCATTTT. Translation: CASSIDRDRGIESNQPQHF.